Reported below is one T cell receptor beta chain. Its target is not known. Positive CCR7 selection of CD45RO-negative cells yielded the naive CD8 cells, and terminally differentiated effector memory CD45RA+ cells were excluded. Assay runs were performed at deep level. An even split of each subset's genomic DNA across several immunoSEQ plates was performed. Repertoires were generated with immunoSEQ multiplex PCR, while TCRdb's copy carries only in-frame clones and drops some. The sample records under 850,000 clones, 85% to 95% being singletons. This entry is derived from a study of shared clonotypes between healthy human individuals. For the study at large: Two women and three men aged 18 to 49 served as donors.

Study findings and constraints: A reduction in generation probabilities was seen for non-shared clonotypes relative to those shared by all four donors.

Germline values: CDR1 SEHNR, CDR2 FQNEAQ (reference sequence). With 3 bases removed from V and 4 bases from J, the gap between germline ends came to 16 bases. This CDR3 is built from 15 residues. The rearrangement uses TRBV7-9 and TRBJ2-7, with D perhaps TRBD1 (6 bases). The receptor comes from a man between 25 and 39 years old in good health. Input material: naive CD8+ T cells sorted from blood. The CDR3 nucleotides read TGTGCCAGCAGCTTTTCTCAGGGGTTTGGTTACGAGCAGTACTTC. Its protein product is CASSFSQGFGYEQYF.